This note documents a single TCR beta chain sequence. Its antigen specificity is not known. Qualities for individual bases were not recorded, and no much larger clone is one base off. This record comes from a study of blood T cell repertoires in COVID-19 (dated by TCRdb to 2018 to 2021). About the study as a whole: Samples covering the acute and convalescent phases of COVID-19 were provided by collaborators in the United States, Italy and Spain. The prospective study material was composed of cDNA or gDNA derived from T cells, B-cell-depleted T cells, or PBMCs. The dataset comprised deeply sampled blood TCRbeta repertoires from subjects exposed to, actively infected with, or recovered from COVID-19. The repertoires were released in a freely available public database meant as a resource for research on the immune response to SARS-CoV-2. The samples were drawn from two sources: the first 160 participants of the ongoing ImmuneRACE study, and 950 to 1,500 subjects contributed by 6 global collaborators. The sample metadata nearly always contained a de-identified subject ID, COVID-19 status, age in years and sex. HLA class I and class II types, where available, came from metadata supplied by the sample provider rather than from assay-based typing.

The paper as a whole reports these results and caveats: Clinical and demographic metadata were provided uncurated, with the amount varying by source and participant.

Enrolling through a virtual design, the prospective study's participants ranged in age from roughly 18 to 95 years and lived across about two dozen United States geographic areas. To assign participants to cohorts, the prospective study relied on clinical history that participants themselves reported in a screening survey and a study questionnaire. In the prospective study, mobile phlebotomists collected whole blood, serum and a nasopharyngeal or oropharyngeal swab from each participant. Over an approximately 2-month period, participants in the prospective study had the option of providing additional blood draws and questionnaires. Blood samples from the prospective study were shipped frozen or at room temperature prior to DNA extraction. The immunoSEQ Assay, a bias-controlled multiplex PCR, was used to amplify TCRbeta CDR3 regions from genomic DNA. In the original analysis: The number of nucleated cells in each sample was estimated from the amplification of reference gene primers within the assay. Sequence reads were collapsed and filtered to measure the absolute abundance of every unique TCRbeta CDR3 rearrangement. For each sample, productive Simpson clonality was calculated as the square root of Simpson's diversity index over productive rearrangements. As stored in TCRdb, this immuneACCESS dataset retains in-frame rearrangements with V and J assigned. A fraction of the clones does not appear; measured against another copy, unresolved V genes explain less than half of the discrepancy, and the remainder lacks a known reason. V and J calls plus clone size are reproduced from that table; the DNA served to infer D and trimming. The sample table shows some 150,000 clones, and roughly 88% are seen once. The ten largest clones capture 0.95% to 1.5% of the sample.

CDR1 and CDR2 were assigned from the germline V gene as SGHTA and FQGNSA. Measured from the cysteine to the phenylalanine, the CDR3 is 15 residues long. Here the CDR3 DNA is all that survives: 45 bases in frame from base 1. At the junction V is shortened by 5 bases and J by 4 bases; bases outside the gene matches: 4. The sequencing sample was made of PBMCs or T cells enriched from blood (not recorded which). This receptor was taken from a woman younger than 45 with acute COVID-19. Recombination joined TRBV7-2 with TRBJ2-3, and TRBD2 aligns with 12 junction nucleotides. The nucleotides are TGTGCCAGCAGCGCAAGACTAGCGGGAGCAGATACGCAGTATTTT. Translated, this gives CASSARLAGADTQYF.